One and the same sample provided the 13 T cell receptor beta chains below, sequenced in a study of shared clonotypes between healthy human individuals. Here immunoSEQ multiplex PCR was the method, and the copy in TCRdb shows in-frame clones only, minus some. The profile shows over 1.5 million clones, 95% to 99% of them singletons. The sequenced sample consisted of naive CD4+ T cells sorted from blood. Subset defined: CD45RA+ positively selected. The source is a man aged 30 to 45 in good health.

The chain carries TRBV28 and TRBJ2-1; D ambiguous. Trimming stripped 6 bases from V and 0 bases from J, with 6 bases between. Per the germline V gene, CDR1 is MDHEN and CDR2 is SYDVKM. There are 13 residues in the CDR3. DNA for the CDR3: TGTGCCAGCAGGGAAAGCTCCTACAATGAGCAGTTCTTC. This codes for CASRESSYNEQFF.

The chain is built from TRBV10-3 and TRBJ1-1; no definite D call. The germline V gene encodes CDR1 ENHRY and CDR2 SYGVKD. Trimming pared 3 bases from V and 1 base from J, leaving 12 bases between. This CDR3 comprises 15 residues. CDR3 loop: CAISESMVSNTEAFF. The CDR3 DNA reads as TGTGCCATCAGTGAATCGATGGTGTCGAACACTGAAGCTTTCTTT.

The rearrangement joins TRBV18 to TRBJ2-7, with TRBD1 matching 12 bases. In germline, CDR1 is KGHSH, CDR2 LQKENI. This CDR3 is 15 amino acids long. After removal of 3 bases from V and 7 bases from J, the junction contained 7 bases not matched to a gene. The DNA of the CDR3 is TGTGCCAGCTCACCTCTAGGGACAGGGGGCGAGGAGCAGTACTTC. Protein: CASSPLGTGGEEQYF.

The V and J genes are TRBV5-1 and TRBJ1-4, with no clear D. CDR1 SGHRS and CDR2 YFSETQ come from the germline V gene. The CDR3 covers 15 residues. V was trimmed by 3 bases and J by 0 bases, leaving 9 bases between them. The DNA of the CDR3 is TGCGCCAGCAGCTCTAGACAAGCAACTAATGAAAAACTGTTTTTT. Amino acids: CASSSRQATNEKLFF.

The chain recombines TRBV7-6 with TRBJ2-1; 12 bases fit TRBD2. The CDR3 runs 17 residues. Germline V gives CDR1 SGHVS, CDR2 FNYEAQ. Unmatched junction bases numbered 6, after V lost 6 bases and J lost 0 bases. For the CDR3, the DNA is TGTGCCAGCAGACTCGGGACTAGCGGGCCCTCCTACAATGAGCAGTTCTTC. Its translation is CASRLGTSGPSYNEQFF.

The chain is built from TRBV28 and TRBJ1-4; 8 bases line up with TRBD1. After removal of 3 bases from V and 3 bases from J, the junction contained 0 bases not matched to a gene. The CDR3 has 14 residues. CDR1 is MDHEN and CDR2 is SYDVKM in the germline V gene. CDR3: CASSLTGANEKLFF. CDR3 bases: TGTGCCAGCAGTTTGACAGGGGCTAATGAAAAACTGTTTTTT.

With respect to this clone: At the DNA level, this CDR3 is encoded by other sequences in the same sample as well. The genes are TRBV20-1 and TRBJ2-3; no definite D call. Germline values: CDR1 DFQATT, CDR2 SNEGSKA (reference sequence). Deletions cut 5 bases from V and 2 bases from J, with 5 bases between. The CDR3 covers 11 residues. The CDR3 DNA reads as TGCAGTGCTGGTTCCACAGATACGCAGTATTTT. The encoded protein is CSAGSTDTQYF.

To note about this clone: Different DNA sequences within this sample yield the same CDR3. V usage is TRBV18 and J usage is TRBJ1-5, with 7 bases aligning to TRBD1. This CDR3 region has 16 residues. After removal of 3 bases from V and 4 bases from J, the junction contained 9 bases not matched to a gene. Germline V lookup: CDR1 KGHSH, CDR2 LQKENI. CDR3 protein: CASSPSNRGSNQPQHF. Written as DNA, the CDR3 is TGTGCCAGCTCACCGTCAAACAGGGGCTCGAATCAGCCCCAGCATTTT. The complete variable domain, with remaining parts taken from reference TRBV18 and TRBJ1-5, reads NAGVMQNPRHLVRRRGQEARLRCSPMKGHSHVYWYRQLPEEGLKFMVYLQKENIIDESGMPKERFSAEFPKEGPSILRIQQVVRGDSAAYFCASSPSNRGSNQPQHFGDGTRLSIL.

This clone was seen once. The CDR3 DNA is TGTGCCAGCAGCGTGAACCCGGGAACAGCCTACGAGCAGTACTTC. Amino acids: CASSVNPGTAYEQYF. This chain uses TRBV5-8 with TRBJ2-7; perhaps TRBD2 as D (5 bases). Germline-derived CDR1 and CDR2 are SGHTS and YDEGEE. The CDR3 is 15 residues long. Trimming took off 4 bases at V and 2 bases at J, with 16 bases between the two ends.

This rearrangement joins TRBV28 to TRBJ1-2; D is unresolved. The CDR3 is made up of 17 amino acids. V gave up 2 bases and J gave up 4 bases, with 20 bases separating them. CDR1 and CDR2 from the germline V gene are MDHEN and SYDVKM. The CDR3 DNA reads TGTGCCAGCAGTTTAGACCAGACCAGAGAAGGAGTCTATGGCTACACCTTC. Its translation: CASSLDQTREGVYGYTF.

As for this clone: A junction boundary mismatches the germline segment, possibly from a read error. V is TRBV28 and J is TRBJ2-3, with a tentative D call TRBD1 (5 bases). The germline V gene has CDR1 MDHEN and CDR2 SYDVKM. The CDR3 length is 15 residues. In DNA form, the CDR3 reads TGTGCCAGCAGTTCCCGGGTGCCCTCGACAGAAACGCAGTATTTT. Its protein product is CASSSRVPSTETQYF. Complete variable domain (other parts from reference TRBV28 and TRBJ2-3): DVKVTQSSRYLVKRTGEKVFLECVQDMDHENMFWYRQDPGLGLRLIYFSYDVKMKEKGDIPEGYSVSREKKERFSLILESASTNQTSMYLCASSSRVPSTETQYFGPGTRLTVL.

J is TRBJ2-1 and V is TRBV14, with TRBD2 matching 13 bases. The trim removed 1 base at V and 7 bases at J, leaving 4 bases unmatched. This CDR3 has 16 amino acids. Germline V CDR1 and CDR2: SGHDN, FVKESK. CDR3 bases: TGTGCCAGCAGCCAAGTCGGACTAGCGGGAGCTAATGAGCAGTTCTTC. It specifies CASSQVGLAGANEQFF.

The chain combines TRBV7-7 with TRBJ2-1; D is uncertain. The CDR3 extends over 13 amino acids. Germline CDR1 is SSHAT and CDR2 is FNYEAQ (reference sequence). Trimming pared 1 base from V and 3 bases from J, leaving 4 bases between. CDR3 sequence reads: CASSLDVYNEQFF. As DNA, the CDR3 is TGTGCCAGCAGCTTAGATGTCTACAATGAGCAGTTCTTC.